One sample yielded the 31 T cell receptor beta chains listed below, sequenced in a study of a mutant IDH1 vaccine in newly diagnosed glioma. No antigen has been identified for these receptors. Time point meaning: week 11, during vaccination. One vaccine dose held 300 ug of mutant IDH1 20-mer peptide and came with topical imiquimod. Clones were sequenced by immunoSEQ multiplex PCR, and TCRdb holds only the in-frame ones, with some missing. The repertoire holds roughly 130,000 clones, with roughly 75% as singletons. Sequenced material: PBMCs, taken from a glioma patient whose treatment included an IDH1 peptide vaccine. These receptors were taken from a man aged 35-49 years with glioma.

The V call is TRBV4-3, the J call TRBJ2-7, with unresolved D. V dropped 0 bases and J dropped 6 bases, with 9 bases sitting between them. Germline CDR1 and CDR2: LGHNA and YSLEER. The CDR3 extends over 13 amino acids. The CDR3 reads CASSQETYIEQYF. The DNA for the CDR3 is TGCGCCAGCAGCCAAGAAACGTATATCGAGCAGTACTTC.

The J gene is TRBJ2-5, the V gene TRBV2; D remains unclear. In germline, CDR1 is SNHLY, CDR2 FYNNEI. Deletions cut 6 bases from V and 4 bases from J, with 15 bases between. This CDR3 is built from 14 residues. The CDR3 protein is CASRTVSWAETQYF. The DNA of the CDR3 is TGTGCCAGCAGGACCGTTAGCTGGGCAGAGACCCAGTACTTC.

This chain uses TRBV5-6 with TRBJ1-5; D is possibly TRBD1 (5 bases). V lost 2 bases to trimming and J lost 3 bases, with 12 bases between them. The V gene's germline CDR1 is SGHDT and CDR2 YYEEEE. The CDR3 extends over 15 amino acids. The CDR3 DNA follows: TGTGCCAGCAGCTTCGGGACGGCCATCAATCAGCCCCAGCATTTT. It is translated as CASSFGTAINQPQHF. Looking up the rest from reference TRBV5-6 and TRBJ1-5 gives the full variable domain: DAGVTQSPTHLIKTRGQQVTLRCSPKSGHDTVSWYQQALGQGPQFIFQYYEEEERQRGNFPDRFSGHQFPNYSSELNVNALLLGDSALYLCASSFGTAINQPQHFGDGTRLSIL.

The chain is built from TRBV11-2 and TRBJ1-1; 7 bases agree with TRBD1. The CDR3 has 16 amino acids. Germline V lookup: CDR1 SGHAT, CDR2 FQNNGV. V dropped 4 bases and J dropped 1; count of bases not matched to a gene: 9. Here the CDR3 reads CASSSLTGVRNTEAFF. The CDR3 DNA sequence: TGTGCCAGCAGCTCCCTAACAGGGGTGAGGAACACTGAAGCTTTCTTT.

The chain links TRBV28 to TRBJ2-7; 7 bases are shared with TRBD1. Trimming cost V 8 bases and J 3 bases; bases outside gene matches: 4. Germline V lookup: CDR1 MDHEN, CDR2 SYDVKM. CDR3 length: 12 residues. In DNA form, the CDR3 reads TGTGCCAGCCAGGGACAGCGCTACGAGCAGTACTTC. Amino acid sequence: CASQGQRYEQYF.

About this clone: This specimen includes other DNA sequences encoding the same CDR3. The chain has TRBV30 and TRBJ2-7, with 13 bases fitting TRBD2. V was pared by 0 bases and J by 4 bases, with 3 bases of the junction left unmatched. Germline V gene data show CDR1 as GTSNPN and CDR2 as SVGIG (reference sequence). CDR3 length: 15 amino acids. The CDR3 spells CAWSVLAGGRYEQYF. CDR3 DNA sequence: TGTGCCTGGAGTGTACTAGCGGGGGGGCGGTACGAGCAGTACTTC.

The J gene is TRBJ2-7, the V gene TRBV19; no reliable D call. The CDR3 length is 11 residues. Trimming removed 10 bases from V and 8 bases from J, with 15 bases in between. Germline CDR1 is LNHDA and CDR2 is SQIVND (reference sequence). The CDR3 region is CATQDPRKQYF. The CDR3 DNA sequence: TGTGCCACTCAGGACCCCCGGAAGCAGTACTTC.

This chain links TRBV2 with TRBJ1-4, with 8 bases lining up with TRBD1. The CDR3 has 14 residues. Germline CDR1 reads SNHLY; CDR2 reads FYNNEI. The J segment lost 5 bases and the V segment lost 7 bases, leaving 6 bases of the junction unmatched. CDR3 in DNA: TGTGCCAGCAATCGGGACAGGAGGAATGAAAAACTGTTTTTT. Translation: CASNRDRRNEKLFF.

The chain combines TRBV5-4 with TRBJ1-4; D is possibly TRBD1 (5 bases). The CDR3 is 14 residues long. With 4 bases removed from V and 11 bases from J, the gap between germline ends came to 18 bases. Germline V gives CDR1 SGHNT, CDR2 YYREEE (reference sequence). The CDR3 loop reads CASSPGGADKKLFF. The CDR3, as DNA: TGTGCCAGCAGCCCCGGCGGGGCTGACAAGAAACTGTTTTTT.

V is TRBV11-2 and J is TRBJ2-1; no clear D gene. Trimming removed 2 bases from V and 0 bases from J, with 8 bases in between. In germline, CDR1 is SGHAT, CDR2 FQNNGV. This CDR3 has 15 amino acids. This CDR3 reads CASSLMFSSYNEQFF. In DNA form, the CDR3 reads TGTGCCAGCAGCTTAATGTTCAGCTCCTACAATGAGCAGTTCTTC. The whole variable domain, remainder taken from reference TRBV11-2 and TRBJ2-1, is EAGVAQSPRYKIIEKRQSVAFWCNPISGHATLYWYQQILGQGPKLLIQFQNNGVVDDSQLPKDRFSAERLKGVDSTLKIQPAKLEDSAVYLCASSLMFSSYNEQFFGPGTRLTVL.

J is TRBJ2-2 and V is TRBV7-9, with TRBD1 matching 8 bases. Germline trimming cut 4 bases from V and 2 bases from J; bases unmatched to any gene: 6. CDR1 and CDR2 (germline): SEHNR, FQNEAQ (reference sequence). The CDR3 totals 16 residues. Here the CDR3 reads CASSSRTGRNTGELFF. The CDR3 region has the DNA TGTGCCAGCAGCTCCCGGACAGGGAGAAACACCGGGGAGCTGTTTTTT. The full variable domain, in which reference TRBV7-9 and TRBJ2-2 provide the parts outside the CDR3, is DTGVSQNPRHKITKRGQNVTFRCDPISEHNRLYWYRQTLGQGPEFLTYFQNEAQLEKSRLLSDRFSAERPKGSFSTLEIQRTEQGDSAMYLCASSSRTGRNTGELFFGEGSRLTVL.

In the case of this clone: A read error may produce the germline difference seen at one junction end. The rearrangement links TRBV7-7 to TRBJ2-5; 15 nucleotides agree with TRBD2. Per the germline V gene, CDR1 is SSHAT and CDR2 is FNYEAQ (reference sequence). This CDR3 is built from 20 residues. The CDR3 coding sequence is TGTGCTAGCAGCTTAGGAATCACCGGGACTAGCGGGGGGTTCCAAGAGACCCAGTACTTC. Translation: CASSLGITGTSGGFQETQYF.

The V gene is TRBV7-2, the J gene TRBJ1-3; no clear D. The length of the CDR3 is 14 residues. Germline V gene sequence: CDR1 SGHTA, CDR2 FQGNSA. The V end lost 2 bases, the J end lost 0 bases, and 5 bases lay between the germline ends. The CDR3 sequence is CASSLQVSGNTIYF. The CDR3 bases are TGTGCCAGCAGCTTACAGGTCTCTGGAAACACCATATATTTT.

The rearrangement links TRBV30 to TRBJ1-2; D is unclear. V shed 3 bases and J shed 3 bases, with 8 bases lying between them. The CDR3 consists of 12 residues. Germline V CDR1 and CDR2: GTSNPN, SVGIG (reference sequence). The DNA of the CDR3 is TGTGCCTGGAGGTTCGCGGACTATGGCTACACCTTC. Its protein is CAWRFADYGYTF.

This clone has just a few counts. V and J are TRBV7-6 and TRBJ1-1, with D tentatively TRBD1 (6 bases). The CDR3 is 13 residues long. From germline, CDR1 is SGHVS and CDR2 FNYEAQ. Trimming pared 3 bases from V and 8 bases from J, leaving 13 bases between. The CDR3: CASSLVLQGEAFF. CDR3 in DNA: TGTGCCAGCAGCTTGGTCCTCCAGGGGGAAGCTTTCTTT.

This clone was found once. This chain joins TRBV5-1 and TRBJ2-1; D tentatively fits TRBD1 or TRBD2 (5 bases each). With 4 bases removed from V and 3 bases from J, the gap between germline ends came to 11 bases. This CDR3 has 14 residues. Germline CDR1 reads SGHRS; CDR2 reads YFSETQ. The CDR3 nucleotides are TGCGCCAGCAGCGAAGGGACGAGCTACAATGAGCAGTTCTTC. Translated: CASSEGTSYNEQFF.

Here the CDR3 reads CASSSGTGAKNIQYF. The CDR3 bases are TGTGCCAGCAGTTCTGGGACAGGGGCTAAAAACATTCAGTACTTC. This sequence joins TRBV28 and TRBJ2-4; 10 bases map to TRBD1. The germline V gene has CDR1 MDHEN and CDR2 SYDVKM. The V and J ends lost 4 bases and 4 bases, in that order; junction bases with no gene match: 4. This CDR3 contains 15 residues.

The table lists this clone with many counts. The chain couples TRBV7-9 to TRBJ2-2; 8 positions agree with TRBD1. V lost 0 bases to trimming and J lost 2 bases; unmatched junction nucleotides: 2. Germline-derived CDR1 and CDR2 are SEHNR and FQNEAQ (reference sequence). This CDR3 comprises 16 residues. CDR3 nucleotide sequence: TGTGCCAGCAGCTTAGCGACAGGGGTCAACACCGGGGAGCTGTTTTTT. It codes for CASSLATGVNTGELFF.

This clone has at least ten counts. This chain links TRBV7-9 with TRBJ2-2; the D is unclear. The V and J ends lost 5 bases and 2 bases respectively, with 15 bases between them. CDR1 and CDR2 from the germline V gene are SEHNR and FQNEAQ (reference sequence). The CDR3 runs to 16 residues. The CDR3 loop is CASSQTQPPNTGELFF. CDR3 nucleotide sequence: TGTGCCAGCAGCCAAACCCAACCTCCTAACACCGGGGAGCTGTTTTTT.

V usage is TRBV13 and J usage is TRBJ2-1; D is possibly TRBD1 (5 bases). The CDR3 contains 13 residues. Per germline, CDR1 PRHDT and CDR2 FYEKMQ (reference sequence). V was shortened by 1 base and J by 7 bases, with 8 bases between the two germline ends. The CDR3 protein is CASSLAGPNEQFF. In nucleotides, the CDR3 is TGTGCCAGCAGCTTAGCAGGGCCGAATGAGCAGTTCTTC.

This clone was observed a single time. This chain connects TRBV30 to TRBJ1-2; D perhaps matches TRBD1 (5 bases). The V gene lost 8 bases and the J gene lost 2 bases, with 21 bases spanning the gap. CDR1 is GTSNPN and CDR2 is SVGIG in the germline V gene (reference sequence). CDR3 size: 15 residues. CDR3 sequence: CAVRRRIRDNYGYTF. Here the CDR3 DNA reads TGTGCCGTAAGGAGACGAATCCGGGACAACTATGGCTACACCTTC.

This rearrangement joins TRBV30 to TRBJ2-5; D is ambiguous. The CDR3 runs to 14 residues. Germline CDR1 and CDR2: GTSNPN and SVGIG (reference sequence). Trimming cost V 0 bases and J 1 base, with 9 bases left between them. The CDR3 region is CAWSVGKLQETQYF. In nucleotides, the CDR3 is TGTGCCTGGAGTGTTGGGAAGCTCCAAGAGACCCAGTACTTC.

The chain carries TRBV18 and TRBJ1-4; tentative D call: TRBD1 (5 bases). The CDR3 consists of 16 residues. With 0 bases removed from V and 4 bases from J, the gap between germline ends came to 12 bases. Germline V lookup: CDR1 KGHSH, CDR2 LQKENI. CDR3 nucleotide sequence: TGTGCCAGCTCACCACCGTTTGGGACGGTTAATGAAAAACTGTTTTTT. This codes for CASSPPFGTVNEKLFF.

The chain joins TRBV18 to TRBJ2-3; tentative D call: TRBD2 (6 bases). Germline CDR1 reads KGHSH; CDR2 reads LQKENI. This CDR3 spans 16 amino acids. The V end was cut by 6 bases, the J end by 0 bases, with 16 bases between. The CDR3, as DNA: TGTGCCAGCTCGTACGTTCTTAGCGGAAGCACAGATACGCAGTATTTT. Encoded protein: CASSYVLSGSTDTQYF.

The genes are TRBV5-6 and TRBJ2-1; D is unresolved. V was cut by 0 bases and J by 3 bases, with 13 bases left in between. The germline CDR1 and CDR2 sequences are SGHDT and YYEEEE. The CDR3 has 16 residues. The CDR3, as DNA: TGTGCCAGCAGCTTGGTCCTAGATACCCGCTACAATGAGCAGTTCTTC. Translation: CASSLVLDTRYNEQFF. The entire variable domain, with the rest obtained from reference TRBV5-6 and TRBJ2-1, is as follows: DAGVTQSPTHLIKTRGQQVTLRCSPKSGHDTVSWYQQALGQGPQFIFQYYEEEERQRGNFPDRFSGHQFPNYSSELNVNALLLGDSALYLCASSLVLDTRYNEQFFGPGTRLTVL.

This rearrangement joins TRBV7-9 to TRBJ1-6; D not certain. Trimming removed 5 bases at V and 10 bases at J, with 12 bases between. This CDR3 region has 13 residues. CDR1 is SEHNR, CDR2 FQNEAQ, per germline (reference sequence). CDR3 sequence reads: CASSPEEESPLHF. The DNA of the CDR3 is TGTGCCAGCAGCCCGGAGGAGGAATCACCCCTCCACTTT.

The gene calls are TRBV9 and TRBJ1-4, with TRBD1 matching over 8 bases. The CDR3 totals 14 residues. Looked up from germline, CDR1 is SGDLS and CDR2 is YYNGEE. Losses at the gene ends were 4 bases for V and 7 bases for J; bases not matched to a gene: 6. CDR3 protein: CASSPQGAGEKLFF. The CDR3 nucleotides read TGTGCCAGCAGCCCTCAGGGGGCGGGTGAAAAACTGTTTTTT.

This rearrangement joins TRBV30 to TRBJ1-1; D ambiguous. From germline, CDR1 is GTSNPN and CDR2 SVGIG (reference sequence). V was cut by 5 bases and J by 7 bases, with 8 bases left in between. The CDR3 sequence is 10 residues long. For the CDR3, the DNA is TGTGCCTGGGCTCAGCTTGAAGCTTTCTTT. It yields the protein CAWAQLEAFF.

DNA of the CDR3: TGTGCCAGCAGCTTAGGATACGACAGGGGGAGCTACACCTTC. It is translated as CASSLGYDRGSYTF. This chain links TRBV7-2 with TRBJ1-2; TRBD1 agrees at 9 bases. There are 14 residues in the CDR3. Germline V gene data show CDR1 as SGHTA and CDR2 as FQGNSA. The junction had 6 bases not matched to a gene; V was cut back by 1 base and J by 9 bases.

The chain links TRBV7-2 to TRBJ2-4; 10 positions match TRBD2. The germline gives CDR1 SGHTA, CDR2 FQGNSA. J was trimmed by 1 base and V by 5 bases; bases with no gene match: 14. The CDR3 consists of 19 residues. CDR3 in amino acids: CASSPLSGSGRWAKNIQYF. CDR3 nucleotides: TGTGCCAGCAGCCCCCTCAGTGGTAGCGGGAGGTGGGCCAAAAACATTCAGTACTTC.

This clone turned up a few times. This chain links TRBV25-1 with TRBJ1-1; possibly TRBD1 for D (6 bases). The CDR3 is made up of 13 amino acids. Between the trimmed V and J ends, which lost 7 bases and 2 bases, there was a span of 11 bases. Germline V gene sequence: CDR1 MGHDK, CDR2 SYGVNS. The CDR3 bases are TGTGCCAGCACCAAGACAGGTAACACTGAAGCTTTCTTT. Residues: CASTKTGNTEAFF.